This T cell receptor beta chain is from a study of PD-1 blockade in mismatch repair-deficient tumors. This clone came up a few times. Sequencing used immunoSEQ multiplex PCR; TCRdb keeps in-frame clones, though not all of them. The sample shows roughly 16,000 clones, less than 90% of them seen only once. The V gene end was trimmed by 5 bases and the J gene end by 4 bases; junction bases not matched to a gene: 3. Germline V lookup: CDR1 LGHNA, CDR2 YSLEER. The CDR3 has 13 residues. This receptor was identified in an adult with mismatch repair-deficient cancer. The gene calls are TRBV4-3 and TRBJ2-7; TRBD1 matches at 9 bases. The material sequenced was PBMCs, taken before pembrolizumab treatment. CDR3 amino acids: CASSSGTGYEQYF. DNA of the CDR3: TGCGCCAGCAGCTCCGGGACAGGGTACGAGCAGTACTTC.